The sample holds a few counts of the clone carrying this TCR beta chain. What it binds is unknown. V lost 3 bases to trimming and J lost 13 bases; unmatched junction nucleotides: 6. The CDR3 runs to 12 residues. Looked up from germline, CDR1 is SGHTA and CDR2 is FQGNSA. The data derive from a study of OX40 agonist ivuxolimab in advanced cancers. Whole-study context: A male proportion of approximately 80% was recorded, with mean age around 60 years and range about 23 to 80.

Here immunoSEQ multiplex PCR was the method, and the copy in TCRdb shows in-frame clones only, minus some. Among around 70,000 clones listed, about 79% were seen once. Study-wide points: Normalized expansion of T-cell clones was also low for some nonresponders.

The chain is built from TRBV7-2 and TRBJ2-4; 7 bases are shared with TRBD1. This TCR was recovered from an adult with an advanced solid tumor such as melanoma, head and neck, liver or kidney cancer. The sequences come from CD4+ or CD8+ T cells sorted from blood, collected in a trial of the OX40 agonist ivuxolimab. The CDR3 DNA sequence: TGTGCCAGCAGCTTCCCGACAGGGAAGCAGTACTTC. This sequence encodes CASSFPTGKQYF.